The clone carrying this T cell receptor beta chain was seen repeatedly, ten times or more. Its antigen is not identified. Researchers took RNA transcripts and amplified the TCR beta CDR3 regions from them. Primed by the HTBI set, a first-round RT-PCR was run on the TCR CDR3. TCRdb called the multiplex PCR reads again in MiXCR, with one record for every CDR3 protein. The table lists roughly 330,000 distinct CDR3 sequences, 16% of them singletons. The data are from a study of T cells in Graves' hyperthyroidism and ophthalmopathy. Study-level results: The blood repertoire included most of the expanded thyroid clonotypes above 0.001. Model output signaled ophthalmopathy a median around 6.9 months ahead of onset.

V lost 5 bases and J lost 3, with 17 bases in between. CDR3 length: 15 amino acids. CDR1 is MNHEY, CDR2 SVGEGT, per germline. Input material: blood. V is TRBV6-2 or TRBV6-3 and J is TRBJ2-7; possibly TRBD1 for D (6 bases). The TCR was taken from a man in his thirties or forties with Graves' hyperthyroidism. CDR3 coding DNA: TGTGCCAGCAGTACGGTGGGGGCAGGGAGCTACGAGCAGTACTTC. Residues: CASSTVGAGSYEQYF.